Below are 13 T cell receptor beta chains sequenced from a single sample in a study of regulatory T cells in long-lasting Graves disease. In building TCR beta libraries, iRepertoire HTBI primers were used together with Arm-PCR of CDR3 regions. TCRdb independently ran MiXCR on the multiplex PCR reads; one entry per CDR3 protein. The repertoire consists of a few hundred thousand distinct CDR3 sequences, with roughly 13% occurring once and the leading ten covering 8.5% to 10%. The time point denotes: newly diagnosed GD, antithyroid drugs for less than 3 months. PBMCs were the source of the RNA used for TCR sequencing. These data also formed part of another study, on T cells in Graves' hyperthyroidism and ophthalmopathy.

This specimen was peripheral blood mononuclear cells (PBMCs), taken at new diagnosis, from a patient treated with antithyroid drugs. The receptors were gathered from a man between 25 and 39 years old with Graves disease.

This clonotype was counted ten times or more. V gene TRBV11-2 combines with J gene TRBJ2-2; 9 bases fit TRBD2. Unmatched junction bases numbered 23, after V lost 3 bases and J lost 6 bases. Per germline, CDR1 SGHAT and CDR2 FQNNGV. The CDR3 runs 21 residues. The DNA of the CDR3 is TGTGCCAGCAGCTTTAGGGCCTTTGGGGCGGGAGGGCCTAGATCGGCCGGGGAGCTGTTTTTT. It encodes CASSFRAFGAGGPRSAGELFF.

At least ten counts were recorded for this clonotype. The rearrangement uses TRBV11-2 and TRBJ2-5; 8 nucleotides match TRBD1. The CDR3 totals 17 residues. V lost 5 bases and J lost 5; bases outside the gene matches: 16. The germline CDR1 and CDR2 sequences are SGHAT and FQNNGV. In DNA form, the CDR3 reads TGTGCCAGCAGCCTTAAAGGACAGGGTCTGTTAAGGGAGACCCAGTACTTC. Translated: CASSLKGQGLLRETQYF.

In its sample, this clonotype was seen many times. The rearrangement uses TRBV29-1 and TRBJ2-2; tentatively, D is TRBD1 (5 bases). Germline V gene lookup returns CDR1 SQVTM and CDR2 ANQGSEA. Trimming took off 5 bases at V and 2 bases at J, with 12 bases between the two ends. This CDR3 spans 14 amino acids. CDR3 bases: TGCAGCGTTCTAAGGGGCACCAACACCGGGGAGCTGTTTTTT. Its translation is CSVLRGTNTGELFF.

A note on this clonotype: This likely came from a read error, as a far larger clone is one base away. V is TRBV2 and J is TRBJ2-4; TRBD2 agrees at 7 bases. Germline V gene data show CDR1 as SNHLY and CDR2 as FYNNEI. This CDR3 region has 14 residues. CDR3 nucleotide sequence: TGTGCCAGCACGGGCGGGAGCAGCCACAATGAGCAGCTCTTC. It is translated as CASTGGSSHNEQLF.

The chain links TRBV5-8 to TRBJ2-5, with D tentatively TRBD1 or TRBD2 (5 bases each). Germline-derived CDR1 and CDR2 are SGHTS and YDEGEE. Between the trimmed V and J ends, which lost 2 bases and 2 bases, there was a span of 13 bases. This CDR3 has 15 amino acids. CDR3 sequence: CASSFLRDGQETQYF. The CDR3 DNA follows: TGTGCCAGCAGCTTCCTGAGGGACGGACAAGAGACCCAGTACTTC.

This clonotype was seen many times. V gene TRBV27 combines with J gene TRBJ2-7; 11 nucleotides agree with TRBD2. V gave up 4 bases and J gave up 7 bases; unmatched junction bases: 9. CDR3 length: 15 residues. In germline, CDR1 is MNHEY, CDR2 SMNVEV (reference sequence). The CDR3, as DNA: TGTGCCAGCAGTTCACTAGCGGGAGATTTCAGTGAGCAGTACTTC. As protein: CASSSLAGDFSEQYF.

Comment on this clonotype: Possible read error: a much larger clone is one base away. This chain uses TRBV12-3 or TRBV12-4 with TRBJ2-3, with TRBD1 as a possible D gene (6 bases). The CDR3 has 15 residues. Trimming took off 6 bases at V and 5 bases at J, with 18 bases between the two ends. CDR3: CASSSPGHGIDTQYF. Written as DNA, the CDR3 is TGTGCCAGCAGCTCTCCGGGACACGGCATAGATACGCAGTATTTT.

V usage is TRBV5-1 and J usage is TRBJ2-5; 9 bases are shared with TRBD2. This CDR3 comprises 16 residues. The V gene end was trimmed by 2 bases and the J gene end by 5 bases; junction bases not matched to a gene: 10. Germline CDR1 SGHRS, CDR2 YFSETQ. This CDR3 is CASSLIGSGRMETQYF. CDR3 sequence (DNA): TGCGCCAGCAGCTTAATTGGTAGCGGGAGAATGGAGACCCAGTACTTC. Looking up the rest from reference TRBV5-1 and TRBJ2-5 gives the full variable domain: KAGVTQTPRYLIKTRGQQVTLSCSPISGHRSVSWYQQTPGQGLQFLFEYFSETQRNKGNFPGRFSGRQFSNSRSEMNVSTLELGDSALYLCASSLIGSGRMETQYFGPGTRLLVL.

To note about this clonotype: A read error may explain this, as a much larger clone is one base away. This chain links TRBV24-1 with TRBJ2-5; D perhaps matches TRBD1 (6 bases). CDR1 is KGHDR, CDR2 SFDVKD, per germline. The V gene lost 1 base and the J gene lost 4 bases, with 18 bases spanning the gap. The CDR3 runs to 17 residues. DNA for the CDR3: TGTGCCACCAGTGATTTAGCTCCCAGGGGACCCCTAGAGACCCAGTACTTC. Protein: CATSDLAPRGPLETQYF.

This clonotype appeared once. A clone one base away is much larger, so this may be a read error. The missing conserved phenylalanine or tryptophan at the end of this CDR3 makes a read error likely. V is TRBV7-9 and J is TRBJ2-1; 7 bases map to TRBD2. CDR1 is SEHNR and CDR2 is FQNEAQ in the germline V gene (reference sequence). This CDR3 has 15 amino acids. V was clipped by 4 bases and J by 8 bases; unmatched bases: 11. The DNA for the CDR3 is TGTGCCAGCAGCTCCCAAGGCGGGAGATTCTATGAGCAGTTCCTC. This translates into CASSSQGGRFYEQFL.

CDR3 amino acids: CATSETGTGLPGELFF. CDR3 bases: TGTGCCACCAGTGAAACCGGGACAGGCCTCCCCGGGGAGCTGTTTTTT. The chain employs TRBV24-1 and TRBJ2-2; 8 nucleotides line up with TRBD1. This CDR3 spans 16 amino acids. Germline CDR1 is KGHDR and CDR2 is SFDVKD. V shed 4 bases, J shed 6 bases, and the junction held 9 bases outside the gene matches.

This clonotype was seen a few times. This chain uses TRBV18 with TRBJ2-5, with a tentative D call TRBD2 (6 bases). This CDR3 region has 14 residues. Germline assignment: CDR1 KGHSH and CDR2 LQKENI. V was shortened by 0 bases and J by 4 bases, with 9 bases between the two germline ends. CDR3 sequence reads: CASSPPGGRETQYF. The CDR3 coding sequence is TGTGCCAGCTCACCACCGGGAGGTCGAGAGACCCAGTACTTC.

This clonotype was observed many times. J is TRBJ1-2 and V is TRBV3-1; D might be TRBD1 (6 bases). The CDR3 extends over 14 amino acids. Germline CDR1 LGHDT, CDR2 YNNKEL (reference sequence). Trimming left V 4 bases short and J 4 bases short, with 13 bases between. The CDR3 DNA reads TGTGCCAGCAGCCTTCCCGAGGGGGGCTATGGCTACACCTTC. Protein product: CASSLPEGGYGYTF.